This T cell receptor (beta chain) was recovered during a study of blood T cell repertoires in COVID-19. About the research overall: Whether acute or convalescent, the COVID-19 samples came from the United States, Italy and Spain.

Libraries were prepared by immunoSEQ multiplex PCR; TCRdb keeps only in-frame clonotypes and omits some of them. The sample gives a few hundred thousand clones, roughly nine tenths of which show up once; around 4.6% is in the top ten. The CDR3 spans 14 residues. V lost 5 bases to trimming and J lost 5 bases; unmatched junction nucleotides: 7. CDR1 is SGHVS, CDR2 FQNEAQ, per germline. The rearrangement links TRBV7-8 to TRBJ2-5, with 8 bases lining up with TRBD2. The specimen was peripheral blood. This receptor was obtained from a woman aged 40-49 years who had recovered from COVID-19. CDR3 protein: CASSQSASGETQYF. The CDR3 DNA reads as TGTGCCAGCAGCCAGTCGGCTAGCGGGGAGACCCAGTACTTC.